These 21 T cell receptor beta chains came from one sample sequenced in a study of shared clonotypes between healthy human individuals. Profiling relied on immunoSEQ multiplex PCR, and the TCRdb table lists in-frame clones only, not all of them. The table records about 2.2 million clones, about 92% of them present only once. Only CD45RO-negative cells positively selected for CCR7 counted as naive CD8 cells, so terminally differentiated effector memory CD45RA+ cells were excluded. Sequenced input: naive CD8+ T cells from PBMCs. The receptors derive from a man younger than 30 in good health. Some clones in this sample may be carry-over from other donors' samples.

The gene calls are TRBV19 and TRBJ2-2; D is unresolved. Germline CDR1 reads LNHDA; CDR2 reads SQIVND (reference sequence). V was trimmed by 3 bases and J by 9 bases, leaving 8 bases between them. The CDR3 sequence is 12 residues long. DNA for the CDR3: TGTGCCAGTAGTATTGGGGTCCGGGAGCTGTTTTTT. This sequence encodes CASSIGVRELFF.

This clone was observed a single time. The chain employs TRBV11-2 and TRBJ1-1; TRBD1 matches 7 bases. Trimming cost V 5 bases and J 4 bases; bases outside gene matches: 7. CDR3 length equals 14 residues. Germline CDR1 reads SGHAT; CDR2 reads FQNNGV. This CDR3 is CASSPPTGFTEAFF. For the CDR3, the DNA is TGTGCCAGCAGCCCCCCGACAGGGTTCACTGAAGCTTTCTTT.

This clone was picked up a small number of times. V usage is TRBV4-3 and J usage is TRBJ1-5; TRBD1 matches at 7 bases. The germline V gene has CDR1 LGHNA and CDR2 YSLEER. The CDR3 is made up of 13 amino acids. The ends lost 3 bases at V and 7 bases at J; junction bases unmatched: 3. CDR3 nucleotides: TGCGCCAGCAGCCAGGACAGGCAACAGCCCCAGCATTTT. It codes for CASSQDRQQPQHF.

This chain uses TRBV7-2 with TRBJ2-4; D assignment may be TRBD1 or TRBD2 (6 bases each). The germline CDR1 and CDR2 sequences are SGHTA and FQGNSA. Trimming cost V 4 bases and J 5 bases, with 12 bases left between them. The CDR3 extends over 14 amino acids. The CDR3 region is CASSSRDTQNIQYF. The CDR3 bases are TGTGCCAGCAGCTCGCGGGACACCCAAAACATTCAGTACTTC.

This rearrangement joins TRBV15 to TRBJ2-3; D possibly corresponds to TRBD2 (5 bases). V dropped 4 bases and J dropped 0 bases, with 8 bases sitting between them. Germline values: CDR1 LNHNV, CDR2 YYDKDF (reference sequence). The CDR3 sequence is 14 residues long. The CDR3 here is CATSTSGSTDTQYF. CDR3 DNA sequence: TGTGCCACCAGCACCAGCGGTAGCACAGATACGCAGTATTTT.

The V and J genes are TRBV5-6 and TRBJ1-2; 8 bases agree with TRBD1. CDR3 length: 17 residues. The V gene's germline CDR1 is SGHDT and CDR2 YYEEEE. The V gene end was trimmed by 1 base and the J gene end by 3 bases; junction bases not matched to a gene: 11. The CDR3 region has the DNA TGTGCCAGCAGCTTGCAGGGGGCGGCCCTCTTACACTATGGCTACACCTTC. Translation gives CASSLQGAALLHYGYTF.

The rearrangement joins TRBV2 to TRBJ1-5; TRBD1 might be the D (5 bases). This CDR3 region has 16 residues. Germline V gives CDR1 SNHLY, CDR2 FYNNEI. Deletions cut 1 base from V and 0 bases from J, with 10 bases between. CDR3 region: CASSEGQRNSNQPQHF. CDR3 coding DNA: TGTGCCAGCAGTGAAGGACAGAGAAATAGCAATCAGCCCCAGCATTTT. Looking up the rest from reference TRBV2 and TRBJ1-5 gives the full variable domain: EPEVTQTPSHQVTQMGQEVILRCVPISNHLYFYWYRQILGQKVEFLVSFYNNEISEKSEIFDDQFSVERPDGSNFTLKIRSTKLEDSAMYFCASSEGQRNSNQPQHFGDGTRLSIL.

The CDR3 DNA reads TGTGCCAGTAGTATAAGGCCAGGGTTTAGCAATCAGCCCCAGCATTTT. Its translation: CASSIRPGFSNQPQHF. This chain connects TRBV19 to TRBJ1-5, with D possibly matching TRBD1 (5 bases). With 2 bases removed from V and 0 bases from J, the gap between germline ends came to 11 bases. CDR3 length: 16 residues. Germline CDR1 and CDR2: LNHDA and SQIVND (reference sequence).

The rearrangement joins TRBV28 to TRBJ2-1, with 10 bases fitting TRBD1. Germline lookup yields CDR1 MDHEN and CDR2 SYDVKM. The CDR3 consists of 14 residues. With V trimmed by 3 bases and J by 7 bases, 3 bases remained unmatched. For the CDR3, the DNA is TGTGCCAGCAGTTTTTGGGGACAGGGGAATGAGCAGTTCTTC. It is translated as CASSFWGQGNEQFF.

Remarks on this clone: Other DNA sequences in this specimen translate into the identical CDR3. DNA for the CDR3: TGTGCCAGCAGCTTGGGACAGGCCGCCTACGAGCAGTACTTC. It codes for CASSLGQAAYEQYF. The rearrangement uses TRBV7-9 and TRBJ2-7; 8 bases fit TRBD1. The CDR3 contains 14 residues. V dropped 3 bases and J dropped 2; count of bases not matched to a gene: 3. The germline CDR1 and CDR2 sequences are SEHNR and FQNEAQ (reference sequence).

The chain is built from TRBV5-6 and TRBJ1-5, with 8 bases identical to TRBD1. V shed 3 bases and J 1 base; nucleotides not matched to a gene: 0. Germline V lookup: CDR1 SGHDT, CDR2 YYEEEE. CDR3 length equals 14 residues. As DNA, the CDR3 is TGTGCCAGCAGCTCAGGGGGCAGCAATCAGCCCCAGCATTTT. The encoded protein is CASSSGGSNQPQHF. Looking up the rest from reference TRBV5-6 and TRBJ1-5 gives the full variable domain: DAGVTQSPTHLIKTRGQQVTLRCSPKSGHDTVSWYQQALGQGPQFIFQYYEEEERQRGNFPDRFSGHQFPNYSSELNVNALLLGDSALYLCASSSGGSNQPQHFGDGTRLSIL.

The chain employs TRBV7-2 and TRBJ2-7; 10 bases are shared with TRBD1. CDR1 is SGHTA and CDR2 is FQGNSA in the germline V gene. V dropped 5 bases and J dropped 3; count of bases not matched to a gene: 16. This CDR3 has 18 residues. CDR3 region: CASSRPMISDRGLYEQYF. For the CDR3, the DNA is TGTGCCAGCAGCCGTCCCATGATCTCAGACAGGGGGCTCTACGAGCAGTACTTC.

The chain uses TRBV4-3 and TRBJ2-7; D may be TRBD1 or TRBD2 (5 bases each). With 6 bases removed from V and 3 bases from J, the gap between germline ends came to 12 bases. The CDR3 sequence is 13 residues long. Germline V gives CDR1 LGHNA, CDR2 YSLEER. The CDR3: CASSEGPHYEQYF. The CDR3 nucleotides are TGCGCCAGCAGTGAGGGGCCTCACTACGAGCAGTACTTC.

Comments on this clone: Other DNA sequences from this sample encode an identical CDR3 as well. The CDR3 DNA follows: TGTGCCAGTAGTACCGGGCCCAACACCGGGGAGCTGTTTTTT. Translating gives CASSTGPNTGELFF. The genes are TRBV19 and TRBJ2-2, with D uncertain. Deletions cut 4 bases from V and 2 bases from J, with 8 bases between. The CDR3 runs to 14 residues. Per germline, CDR1 LNHDA and CDR2 SQIVND (reference sequence).

V gene TRBV7-8 combines with J gene TRBJ2-7; possible D gene TRBD2, 5 bases. V was shortened by 2 bases and J by 2 bases, with 10 bases between the two germline ends. CDR3 length equals 14 residues. In germline, CDR1 is SGHVS, CDR2 FQNEAQ. The CDR3 loop reads CASSLTGITYEQYF. In DNA form, the CDR3 reads TGTGCCAGCAGCTTAACCGGGATCACCTACGAGCAGTACTTC.

The chain uses TRBV7-9 and TRBJ2-1; D may match TRBD1 or TRBD2 (5 bases each). CDR3 length: 16 amino acids. Germline V gene data show CDR1 as SEHNR and CDR2 as FQNEAQ (reference sequence). V was cut by 5 bases and J by 3 bases, with 17 bases left in between. The CDR3 loop reads CASSGDPGNLYNEQFF. The CDR3 DNA sequence: TGTGCCAGCAGCGGGGACCCCGGAAATCTCTACAATGAGCAGTTCTTC.

On this clone: The same CDR3 also results from other DNA sequences found in this sample. This rearrangement joins TRBV27 to TRBJ2-1, with D perhaps matching TRBD2 (7 bases). CDR3 length: 16 residues. Germline loops: CDR1 MNHEY, CDR2 SMNVEV (reference sequence). Between the trimmed V and J ends, which lost 0 bases and 3 bases, there was a span of 12 bases. In DNA form, the CDR3 reads TGTGCCAGCAGTTTATCGGCGGGGGCGTTCTACAATGAGCAGTTCTTC. Amino acid sequence: CASSLSAGAFYNEQFF.

The chain joins TRBV13 to TRBJ2-3, with 11 bases that match TRBD1. The germline gives CDR1 PRHDT, CDR2 FYEKMQ (reference sequence). The V gene end was trimmed by 5 bases and the J gene end by 8 bases; junction bases not matched to a gene: 12. The CDR3 contains 16 residues. CDR3 sequence reads: CASSTSDRGPFGTQYF. The DNA for the CDR3 is TGTGCCAGCAGCACCTCGGACAGGGGGCCTTTCGGTACGCAGTATTTT. Combining the CDR3 with reference TRBV13 and TRBJ2-3 gives the whole variable domain AAGVIQSPRHLIKEKRETATLKCYPIPRHDTVYWYQQGPGQDPQFLISFYEKMQSDKGSIPDRFSAQQFSDYHSELNMSSLELGDSALYFCASSTSDRGPFGTQYFGPGTRLTVL.

This chain joins TRBV21-1 and TRBJ2-1. TRBV21-1 is described as a pseudogene. This CDR3 region has 12 residues. CDR3 in DNA: TGTGCCAGCAGCAAAATGTACAATGAGCAGTTCTTC. Its translation: CASSKMYNEQFF.

The chain has TRBV5-6 and TRBJ2-7, with a possible D match to TRBD1 (5 bases). V was pared by 0 bases and J by 2 bases, with 12 bases between. CDR3 length: 15 residues. Germline V gene sequence: CDR1 SGHDT, CDR2 YYEEEE. CDR3 protein: CASSLAAGKPYEQYF. CDR3 nucleotides: TGTGCCAGCAGCTTGGCGGCAGGGAAACCCTACGAGCAGTACTTC. Drawing the rest from reference TRBV5-6 and TRBJ2-7, the complete variable domain is DAGVTQSPTHLIKTRGQQVTLRCSPKSGHDTVSWYQQALGQGPQFIFQYYEEEERQRGNFPDRFSGHQFPNYSSELNVNALLLGDSALYLCASSLAAGKPYEQYFGPGTRLTVT.

The rearrangement links TRBV10-3 to TRBJ2-1, with TRBD2 matching 8 bases. Germline V gene data show CDR1 as ENHRY and CDR2 as SYGVKD. V lost 0 bases and J lost 5; bases outside the gene matches: 6. This CDR3 contains 16 residues. As DNA, the CDR3 is TGTGCCATCAGTGAGTCCCTTAGCGGGGCTAACAATGAGCAGTTCTTC. This translates into CAISESLSGANNEQFF.